Below are 31 T cell receptor beta chains sequenced from a single sample in a study of T cells expressing NK-cell markers. Reprocessing the 5' RACE reads, TCRdb reports a single entry for every CDR3 protein and omits DNA. The table lists roughly 380,000 distinct CDR3 sequences. Material: blood T cells: a sorted CD56 or NKG2C T cell subset, CD4+ or CD8+ T cells, or bulk PBMC T cells (not recorded which). These receptors were taken from a man aged 18-75 years in good health.

The chain links TRBV28 to TRBJ1-4; the D call of TRBD1 rests on TCRdb alone, since no DNA is present to check it. The germline V gene has CDR1 MDHEN and CDR2 SYDVKM. The CDR3 covers 14 residues. The CDR3 spells CASSPGGLNEKLFF.

The genes are TRBV19 and TRBJ2-2; TCRdb designates TRBD1, a call that cannot be tested without DNA. CDR1 and CDR2 (germline): LNHDA, SQIVND (reference sequence). The CDR3 is 15 amino acids. The CDR3 spells CASSTGTAYTGELFF.

The chain links TRBV7-8 to TRBJ2-1; the TCRdb D gene call, TRBD1, has no DNA to confirm it. Germline values: CDR1 SGHVS, CDR2 FQNEAQ. The CDR3 runs 16 residues. The CDR3 sequence is CASSPWTGDAYNEQFF.

This chain uses TRBV6-1 with TRBJ2-7; as DNA is missing, the TRBD1 call by TCRdb cannot be tested. CDR1 and CDR2 from the germline V gene are MNHNS and SASEGT. The CDR3 length is 15 residues. The CDR3 loop reads CASSRGTLGTYEQYF.

V and J are TRBV13 and TRBJ1-6; lacking DNA, the TRBD1 call made by TCRdb goes unchecked. CDR1 is PRHDT and CDR2 is FYEKMQ in the germline V gene (reference sequence). This CDR3 region has 13 residues. The CDR3 region is CASSADRDSPLHF. Full variable domain (remainder filled in from reference TRBV13 and TRBJ1-6): AAGVIQSPRHLIKEKRETATLKCYPIPRHDTVYWYQQGPGQDPQFLISFYEKMQSDKGSIPDRFSAQQFSDYHSELNMSSLELGDSALYFCASSADRDSPLHFGNGTRLTVT.

This chain joins TRBV11-2 and TRBJ1-2. The CDR3 sequence is 16 residues long. Germline loops: CDR1 SGHAT, CDR2 FQNNGV. CDR3 amino acids: CASSPFGGRPNYGYTF.

The chain carries TRBV6-5 and TRBJ2-7; the D call of TRBD1 rests on TCRdb alone, since no DNA is present to check it. Per the germline V gene, CDR1 is MNHEY and CDR2 is SVGAGI. CDR3 length: 15 residues. The CDR3 sequence: CASSYGAQSSYEQYF.

This chain's CDR3 is CASSEPVANYGYTF. The V call is TRBV6-1, the J call TRBJ1-2. This CDR3 comprises 14 residues. Germline V gives CDR1 MNHNS, CDR2 SASEGT.

The rearrangement links TRBV6-5 to TRBJ1-1. The germline CDR1 and CDR2 sequences are MNHEY and SVGAGI. The CDR3 contains 14 residues. The CDR3 here is CASSYRQSSSEAFF.

The chain combines TRBV7-9 with TRBJ1-1; as DNA is missing, the TRBD1 call by TCRdb cannot be tested. The CDR3 is 11 amino acids. From germline, CDR1 is SEHNR and CDR2 FQNEAQ (reference sequence). The CDR3 loop reads CASWWGDEAFF. The full variable domain, in which reference TRBV7-9 and TRBJ1-1 provide the parts outside the CDR3, is DTGVSQNPRHKITKRGQNVTFRCDPISEHNRLYWYRQTLGQGPEFLTYFQNEAQLEKSRLLSDRFSAERPKGSFSTLEIQRTEQGDSAMYLCASWWGDEAFFGQGTRLTVV.

J is TRBJ2-1 and V is TRBV24-1; TCRdb gives TRBD1 as the D gene, but with no DNA this cannot be confirmed. From germline, CDR1 is KGHDR and CDR2 SFDVKD. The CDR3 is 16 amino acids. CDR3 residues: CATSDLRRPDPNEQFF.

The V call is TRBV2, the J call TRBJ2-1. The CDR3 covers 15 residues. Germline CDR1 and CDR2: SNHLY and FYNNEI. CDR3 sequence: CASSGNTPSLNEQFF.

The chain has TRBV20-1 and TRBJ1-1; TCRdb's assignment of TRBD1 cannot be checked, as there is no DNA. CDR1 and CDR2 (germline): DFQATT, SNEGSKA (reference sequence). This CDR3 contains 13 residues. This CDR3 is CSASDRVGTEAFF.

This rearrangement joins TRBV14 to TRBJ2-7; TCRdb outputs TRBD1, but without DNA this stays unchecked. Germline V gene data show CDR1 as SGHDN and CDR2 as FVKESK. CDR3 size: 14 residues. The CDR3 here is CASSQRSPWYEQYF.

The chain carries TRBV18 and TRBJ2-2; TCRdb names TRBD1, which stays unverified in the absence of DNA. The CDR3 sequence is 16 residues long. Germline V CDR1 and CDR2: KGHSH, LQKENI. The CDR3 region is CASSPPGHRATGELFF.

The V gene is TRBV5-1, the J gene TRBJ2-7. Germline lookup yields CDR1 SGHRS and CDR2 YFSETQ. This CDR3 has 14 amino acids. This chain's CDR3 is CASRSVELVPEQYF. The full variable domain, completed using reference TRBV5-1 and TRBJ2-7, is KAGVTQTPRYLIKTRGQQVTLSCSPISGHRSVSWYQQTPGQGLQFLFEYFSETQRNKGNFPGRFSGRQFSNSRSEMNVSTLELGDSALYLCASRSVELVPEQYFGPGTRLTVT.

The CDR3 reads CASSLVGKLRQQQYF. This rearrangement joins TRBV5-1 to TRBJ2-7. The CDR3 sequence is 15 residues long. Germline CDR1 and CDR2: SGHRS and YFSETQ.

The chain joins TRBV5-6 to TRBJ2-5; TCRdb gives TRBD1 as the D gene, but with no DNA this cannot be confirmed. In germline, CDR1 is SGHDT, CDR2 YYEEEE. CDR3 size: 14 residues. The chain's CDR3 is CASSFFGGRETQYF.

The J gene is TRBJ2-3, the V gene TRBV7-2; the D gene TCRdb calls, TRBD1, cannot be checked with no DNA. The CDR3 runs to 17 residues. The V gene's germline CDR1 is SGHTA and CDR2 FQGNSA. The CDR3 sequence: CASSLARRQGAADTQYF.

The chain couples TRBV7-6 to TRBJ2-2; TCRdb indicates TRBD2, and absent DNA this call remains unverified. CDR1 is SGHVS and CDR2 is FNYEAQ in the germline V gene. The CDR3 length is 16 residues. CDR3 residues: CASSPGPAGNTGELFF.

This chain uses TRBV2 with TRBJ1-3; no DNA is available, so the TRBD1 call from TCRdb remains unchecked. There are 15 residues in the CDR3. Germline loops: CDR1 SNHLY, CDR2 FYNNEI. CDR3 region: CASRQRTGSGNTIYF.

This chain joins TRBV20-1 and TRBJ2-7; TCRdb's assignment of TRBD1 cannot be checked, as there is no DNA. Germline V gene data show CDR1 as DFQATT and CDR2 as SNEGSKA (reference sequence). The CDR3 is made up of 14 amino acids. The CDR3 sequence is CSARPGQKTYEQYF.

The chain employs TRBV28 and TRBJ2-3; TCRdb picks TRBD1, but there is no DNA to check that call. Germline CDR1 and CDR2: MDHEN and SYDVKM. This CDR3 is 14 amino acids long. The CDR3 protein is CASSLPGNADTQYF.

V and J are TRBV6-1 and TRBJ1-2; TCRdb lists TRBD1, though no DNA is available to test this call. Germline V gene data show CDR1 as MNHNS and CDR2 as SASEGT. The CDR3 sequence is 15 residues long. The CDR3 spells CASRPEDRGGYGYTF.

The chain joins TRBV4-1 to TRBJ1-1. The CDR3 has 13 residues. Germline CDR1 and CDR2: MGHRA and YSYEKL. This CDR3 reads CASRASGVTEAFF.

V and J are TRBV2 and TRBJ2-5; TCRdb's D gene call, TRBD1, goes unchecked for lack of DNA. The germline V gene encodes CDR1 SNHLY and CDR2 FYNNEI. The CDR3 loop spans 14 amino acids. The CDR3 here is CASSPDGEPEGLYF. Full variable domain (remainder filled in from reference TRBV2 and TRBJ2-5): EPEVTQTPSHQVTQMGQEVILRCVPISNHLYFYWYRQILGQKVEFLVSFYNNEISEKSEIFDDQFSVERPDGSNFTLKIRSTKLEDSAMYFCASSPDGEPEGLYFGPGTRLLVL.

The chain carries TRBV7-6 and TRBJ2-3; absent DNA, TCRdb's TRBD2 call cannot be checked. CDR1 and CDR2 (germline): SGHVS, FNYEAQ. This CDR3 comprises 16 residues. The CDR3 is CASSLFGGAGTDTQYF.

This rearrangement joins TRBV10-3 to TRBJ2-7; TCRdb's D call of TRBD1 is untestable without DNA. This CDR3 spans 13 amino acids. CDR1 ENHRY and CDR2 SYGVKD come from the germline V gene. CDR3 amino acids: CAINRQGADEQYF.

The genes are TRBV6-2 or TRBV6-3 and TRBJ1-5; TCRdb picks TRBD1, but there is no DNA to check that call. The CDR3 is 16 amino acids. In germline, CDR1 is MNHEY, CDR2 SVGEGT. CDR3: CASSYRTALSNQPQHF.

V gene TRBV18 combines with J gene TRBJ2-4; lacking DNA, the TRBD1 call made by TCRdb goes unchecked. CDR3 length: 16 amino acids. Per the germline V gene, CDR1 is KGHSH and CDR2 is LQKENI. The CDR3: CASSPPLTGAKNIQYF.

The V and J genes are TRBV7-9 and TRBJ2-5; TCRdb reports TRBD1, a call that lacks DNA to check it against. The CDR3 runs to 15 residues. From germline, CDR1 is SEHNR and CDR2 FQNEAQ (reference sequence). The CDR3 sequence: CATSRGRGGRETQYF.